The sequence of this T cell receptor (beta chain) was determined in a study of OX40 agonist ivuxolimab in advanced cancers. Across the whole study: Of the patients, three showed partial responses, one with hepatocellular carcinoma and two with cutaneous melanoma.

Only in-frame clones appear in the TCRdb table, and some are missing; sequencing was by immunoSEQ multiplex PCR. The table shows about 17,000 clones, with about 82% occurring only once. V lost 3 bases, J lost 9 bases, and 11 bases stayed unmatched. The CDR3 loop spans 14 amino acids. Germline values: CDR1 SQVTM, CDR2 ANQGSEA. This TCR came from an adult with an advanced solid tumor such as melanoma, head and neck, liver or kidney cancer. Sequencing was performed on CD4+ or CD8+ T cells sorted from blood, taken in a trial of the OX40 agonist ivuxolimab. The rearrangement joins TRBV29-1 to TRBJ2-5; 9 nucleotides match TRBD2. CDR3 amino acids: CSVDAGGYFGAQYF. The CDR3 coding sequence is TGCAGCGTTGATGCGGGAGGGTATTTCGGGGCCCAGTACTTC.